This is a list of T cell receptor beta chains from one sample in a study of T-cell reconstitution after alpha-beta-depleted transplantation in children. TCRdb fed the PCR reads into MiXCR, producing one record per CDR3 protein. The data contain under 35,000 distinct CDR3 sequences, about 6.3% of them seen just once; the ten biggest clones take up about 7%. This specimen was PBMCs, mostly from graft donor cells, taken 180 days after TCRalphabeta/CD19-depleted stem cell transplant. The receptor source for this set is a male patient under 18 who had a stem cell transplant for acute myeloid leukemia, so the T cells may come from the graft donor. Each CDR3 is given with its conserved first and last residue. The D gene is left open where the match is weak. Size tells how often a clone was seen (once, few, many) or the class of an expanded clone, and some rows leave it out.

clone_size | d_call | j_call | v_call | cdr3_nt | cdr3_aa
many | . | TRBJ2-5 | TRBV25-1 | TGTGCCAGCAGTGAATCCACGACCGATGGCGAGACCCAGTACTTC | CASSESTTDGETQYF
many | . | TRBJ2-2 | TRBV19 | TGTGCCAGTAGTATAGGGACGGGGAACACCGGGGAGCTGTTTTTT | CASSIGTGNTGELFF
many | TRBD2 | TRBJ2-5 | TRBV20-1 | TGCAGCGCCTCCCGCGGGACTAGCGGGGCGACCCAGTACTTC | CSASRGTSGATQYF
many | TRBD2 | TRBJ2-5 | TRBV7-7 | TGTGCTAGCAGCCCTGGACTAGCGGGAGAAGAGACCCAGTACTTC | CASSPGLAGEETQYF
medium-sized | TRBD1 | TRBJ2-1 | TRBV4-1 | TGCGCCAGCAGCGGTCCGGGACAGGGGTACAATGAGCAGTTCTTC | CASSGPGQGYNEQFF
many | . | TRBJ1-1 | TRBV7-8 | TGTGCCAGCAGCTCACAAAAGGGGGTGGCTGAAGCTTTCTTT | CASSSQKGVAEAFF
medium-sized | TRBD2 | TRBJ2-1 | TRBV20-1 | TGCAGTGCGAGGGGGGTAGCGGGAGGAGTTAGGGACAATGAGCAGTTCTTC | CSARGVAGGVRDNEQFF
many | . | TRBJ1-5 | TRBV20-1 | TGCAGTGCTAGCGTAGGGGCCTTCAATCAGCCCCAGCATTTT | CSASVGAFNQPQHF
many | . | TRBJ2-6 | TRBV9 | TGTGCCAGCAGCGTCTACTCTGGGGCCAACGTCCTGACTTTC | CASSVYSGANVLTF
once | . | TRBJ2-2 | TRBV7-1 | TGTGCCAGCAGCTCCACGCTGTCCTGTGGGGAGCTGTTTTTT | CASSSTLSCGELFF
many | . | TRBJ2-3 | TRBV7-8 | TGTGCCAGCAGCTTGCCCACACACACAGATACGCAGTATTTT | CASSLPTHTDTQYF
many | . | TRBJ2-7 | TRBV5-1 | TGCGCCAGCAGCTTGGGGCTAGAAGTACCCTACGAGCAGTACTTC | CASSLGLEVPYEQYF
many | TRBD2 | TRBJ2-3 | TRBV24-1 | TGTGCCACCAGTGACTGGAGCGCTAAAACTAGCGGCACAGATACGCAGTATTTT | CATSDWSAKTSGTDTQYF
many | . | TRBJ2-5 | TRBV7-2 | TGTGCCAGCAGCTCCCGTCGGGAGACCCAGTACTTC | CASSSRRETQYF
many | TRBD2 | TRBJ2-4 | TRBV3-1 | TGTGCCAGCAGCCTCGGACTAGCGGGCGTAGCCAAAAACATTCAGTACTTC | CASSLGLAGVAKNIQYF
many | TRBD2 | TRBJ2-1 | TRBV6-1 | TGTGCCAGCAGCCCAGCGGGACTAGCAACTATCAATGAGCAGTTCTTC | CASSPAGLATINEQFF
many | . | TRBJ1-1 | TRBV5-1 | TGCGCCAGCAGCTTGGAGGTGGGAACTGAAGCTTTCTTT | CASSLEVGTEAFF
. | . | TRBJ2-2 | TRBV5-5 | TGTGCCATGGGCCCCGGGGAGCTGTTTTTT | CAMGPGELFF
many | TRBD2 | TRBJ2-3 | TRBV20-1 | TGCAGTGCTAGAGATCCCCAGCGGGGGGGCACAGATACGCAGTATTTT | CSARDPQRGGTDTQYF
many | . | TRBJ2-7 | TRBV5-1 | TGCGCCAGCGACCGGGACGGAAGATCTTTC | CASDRDGRSF
many | . | TRBJ2-7 | TRBV7-9 | TGTGCCAGCAGCTTAGAGTGGTACGAGCAGTACTTC | CASSLEWYEQYF
many | . | TRBJ2-1 | TRBV6-5 | TGTGCCAGCAGAACCGGGACCAAGACCACCCATGAGCAGTTCTTC | CASRTGTKTTHEQFF
. | TRBD1 | TRBJ1-2 | TRBV6-1 | TGTGCCAGCAGTGAAAGACAGGGGGCGACCTATGGCTACACCTTC | CASSERQGATYGYTF
many | . | TRBJ1-2 | TRBV11-2 | TGTGCCAGCAGCTCCGGGCTCCCCTTGGCTGGCTACACCTTC | CASSSGLPLAGYTF
many | . | TRBJ2-3 | TRBV20-1 | TGCAGTGCACTTAGGGGATTCACAGATACGCAGTATTTT | CSALRGFTDTQYF
. | . | TRBJ2-5 | TRBV5-1 | TGCGCCAGCAGCTTCGGGACGGAGACCCAGTACTTC | CASSFGTETQYF
many | . | TRBJ1-5 | TRBV7-2 | TGTGCCAGCAGCGAACACTTAAATCAGCCCCAGCATTTT | CASSEHLNQPQHF
many | . | TRBJ2-7 | TRBV5-1 | TGCGCCAGCAGCTTGGAGGGGGGCGGCGACGAGCAGTACTTC | CASSLEGGGDEQYF
many | TRBD1 | TRBJ2-3 | TRBV28 | TGTGCCAGCAGTTTATCACATCTGGGACAGGGGGCCACAGATACGCAGTATTTT | CASSLSHLGQGATDTQYF
many | . | TRBJ1-5 | TRBV6-5 | TGTGCCAGCAGTTACTCGATGCATGGGGACCAGCCCCAGCATTTT | CASSYSMHGDQPQHF
many | . | TRBJ2-7 | TRBV3-1 | TGTGCCAGCAGCCGAGGACAGATGATAACCAGCGCCGAGCAGTACTTC | CASSRGQMITSAEQYF
many | . | TRBJ2-7 | TRBV20-1 | TGCAGTGCTCTAGGACAGACCTACGAGCAGTACTTC | CSALGQTYEQYF
many | TRBD2 | TRBJ2-7 | TRBV7-3 | TGTGCCAGCAGCTTGGGACTAGCGGGAGGGGGATACGAGCAGTACTTC | CASSLGLAGGGYEQYF
many | TRBD2 | TRBJ2-7 | TRBV7-8 | TGTGCCAGCAGCTCCGGACTAGCGGGCCCCTACGAGCAGTACTTC | CASSSGLAGPYEQYF
many | . | TRBJ2-1 | TRBV10-3 | TGTGCCATCAGCCGGGGCGATGAGCAGTTCTTC | CAISRGDEQFF
many | . | TRBJ1-5 | TRBV5-5 | TGTGCCAGCAGCTTGGACGCCTATAGCAATCAGCCCCAGCATTTT | CASSLDAYSNQPQHF
medium-sized | . | TRBJ1-1 | TRBV7-9 | TGTGCCAGCAGACCGGGGAAGAACAGGGACACTGAAGCTTTCTTT | CASRPGKNRDTEAFF
. | . | TRBJ1-5 | TRBV18 | TGTGCCAGCTCTCCAGGAGTGGCGGGGGCCGGTCAGCCCCAGCATTTT | CASSPGVAGAGQPQHF
few | . | TRBJ2-1 | TRBV7-2 | TGTGCCAGCAGCCCGCCGAGACGCTCCTACAATGAGCAGTTCTTC | CASSPPRRSYNEQFF
many | TRBD2 | TRBJ2-1 | TRBV14 | TGTGCCAGCAGCTCCGGGACTAGCGGGAGGGCGACCCGAAGCTCCTACAATGAGCAGTTCTTC | CASSSGTSGRATRSSYNEQFF
many | . | TRBJ2-5 | TRBV29-1 | TGCAGCCAATCAATAGGAGAGACCCAGTACTTC | CSQSIGETQYF
many | . | TRBJ1-1 | TRBV5-1 | TGCGCCAGCAGCTTGGGAGGATCCCTCCCGGGGGCAGCTTTCTTT | CASSLGGSLPGAAFF
many | . | TRBJ1-5 | TRBV11-2 | TGTGCCAGCAGCCGTGGGCAAACCGCCGGACAGCCCCAGCATTTT | CASSRGQTAGQPQHF
many | TRBD1 | TRBJ1-2 | TRBV20-1 | TGCAGTGCTGCAACAGGGGTACAGGGCTATGGCTACACCTTC | CSAATGVQGYGYTF
many | . | TRBJ2-7 | TRBV29-1 | TGCAGCGTTGAAAGGGGATCCTACGAGCAGTACTTC | CSVERGSYEQYF
many | . | TRBJ1-1 | TRBV6-5 | TGTGCCAGCAGTTCACAGGGAAAGAACACTGAAGCTTTCTTT | CASSSQGKNTEAFF
many | . | TRBJ2-7 | TRBV7-2 | TGTGCCAGCAGCTTAGTTGGCGCGAGCGAGCAGTACTTC | CASSLVGASEQYF
many | . | TRBJ2-5 | TRBV5-6 | TGTGCCAGCAGCTTGCTGGCGGCCACCCAGTACTTC | CASSLLAATQYF
many | . | TRBJ1-4 | TRBV5-4 | TGTGCCAGCAGCTCAACAGGGATTGAAAAACTGTTTTTT | CASSSTGIEKLFF
many | . | TRBJ2-2 | TRBV25-1 | TGTGCCAGCAGTCCGTCCGGATGGGGACTGTCGGGCACCGGGGAGCTGTTTTTT | CASSPSGWGLSGTGELFF
many | . | TRBJ2-5 | TRBV7-2 | TGTGCCAGCAGCTTGGGCCAAGAGACCCAGTACTTC | CASSLGQETQYF
many | TRBD2 | TRBJ2-7 | TRBV19 | TGTGCCAGCCGCACTAGCGCGCAGGCCTACGAGCAGTACTTC | CASRTSAQAYEQYF
many | TRBD1 | TRBJ2-2 | TRBV7-2 | TGTGCCAGCAGCCCCCAGACAGGGACCTACACCGGGGAGCTGTTTTTT | CASSPQTGTYTGELFF
many | . | TRBJ2-3 | TRBV28 | TGTGCCAGCAGTAACCCTTACAGGGATGGCACAGATACGCAGTATTTT | CASSNPYRDGTDTQYF
many | TRBD1 | TRBJ2-1 | TRBV5-6 | TGTGCCAGCAGCGATACAACCGGCGACAGGGGGCTTGGTGAGCAGTTCTTC | CASSDTTGDRGLGEQFF
many | . | TRBJ2-7 | TRBV6-2/TRBV6-3 | TGTGCCAGCAGTTCATCCTCACTAGCCATATTAGGCGAGCAGTACTTC | CASSSSSLAILGEQYF
many | TRBD1 | TRBJ2-5 | TRBV29-1 | TGCAGCGTTGAACCGCAGGGGGCGATGGAGACCCAGTACTTC | CSVEPQGAMETQYF